This T cell receptor (beta chain) is drawn from a study of relationships among human T cell subsets. Overall study findings and caveats: Some CD4+CD8+ double-positive cells may remain after bead sorting. Many CDR3s were shared across Th1, Th2 and regulatory subsets.

CD4+CD25-CD294+ Th2 cells were bead-selected for CD294 once CD4+CD56+ natural killer T cells were depleted. T cell subsets were isolated with antibody-coated magnetic beads. Semiquantitative ARM-PCR amplified T cell receptor alpha and beta CDR3 regions from mRNA. In ARM-PCR, communal superprimers followed tagged nested gene-specific primers for exponential amplification. Exonuclease cleared nested primers, then first-round products were reamplified. TCRdb called the multiplex PCR reads again in MiXCR, with one record for every CDR3 protein. This sample has about 4,000 distinct CDR3 sequences, with 51% found just once. This clonotype was detected only a few times. What it recognizes is unknown. Per germline, CDR1 SGHAT and CDR2 FQNNGV. V gave up 4 bases and J gave up 6 bases; unmatched junction bases: 3. The length of the CDR3 is 13 residues.

This TCR was recovered from a man aged 40-55 years in good health. Sequences were obtained from CD4+ Th2 cells sorted from blood. V usage is TRBV11-2 and J usage is TRBJ2-3; 8 bases match TRBD2. This CDR3 reads CASSSAGVDTQYF. CDR3 DNA: TGTGCCAGCAGCTCAGCGGGGGTTGATACGCAGTATTTT.